The 11 T cell receptor beta chains listed next were all sequenced from one sample in a study of tumor-infiltrating lymphocytes in primary liver carcinoma. RNA and DNA were co-extracted from about 19-30 mg of unsorted bulk tissue. TCR beta cDNA was made from roughly 450 ng total RNA with a constant-region primer. Construction of TCR beta libraries relied on three successive nested multiplex PCR rounds employing slightly modified ARM-PCR. Investigators reported that the first two PCR rounds, at 10 cycles each, used TRBV1-TRBV30 forward primers with a C-beta reverse primer. TCRdb independently ran MiXCR on the multiplex PCR reads; one entry per CDR3 protein. This sample has some 87,000 distinct CDR3 sequences, with about 70% found just once. Sequenced: tumor-adjacent normal liver tissue. Receptors originate from a man aged 40-50 years with primary liver carcinoma and hepatitis B virus infection.

Comment on this clonotype: The junction and the germline gene differ at one end; a read error may be behind it. The chain carries TRBV12-3 or TRBV12-4 and TRBJ2-1, with a possible D match to TRBD2 (6 bases). The CDR3 runs 14 residues. CDR3 in amino acids: CASSLLPSSDEQFF. The CDR3 DNA follows: TGTGCCAGCAGTTTACTCCCGTCTAGCGATGAACAGTTCTTC.

In its sample, this clonotype was seen once. The chain couples TRBV28 to TRBJ1-2, with TRBD1 matching 7 bases. There are 13 residues in the CDR3. J gave up 2 bases and V 6 bases, and 3 bases lay outside the gene matches. The germline V gene has CDR1 MDHEN and CDR2 SYDVKM. In DNA form, the CDR3 reads TGTGCCAGCAGCCGGGACAGAAACTATGGCTACACCTTC. This sequence encodes CASSRDRNYGYTF.

Notes on this clonotype: Being one base from a much bigger clone, this may be a read error. The CDR3 DNA reads as TGCGCCAGCAGCCTCAGGACAGGAGGCCACTACGAGCAGTACTTC. This translates into CASSLRTGGHYEQYF. The genes are TRBV4-1 and TRBJ2-7, with TRBD1 identical over 7 bases. V lost 4 bases and J lost 3; bases outside the gene matches: 9. Germline CDR1 MGHRA, CDR2 YSYEKL. The CDR3 loop spans 15 amino acids.

Of note for this clonotype: The junction and the germline gene differ at one end; a read error may be behind it. This chain uses TRBV4-1 with TRBJ1-1, with TRBD1 matching 8 bases. The germline CDR1 and CDR2 sequences are MGHRA and YSYEKL. There are 15 residues in the CDR3. CDR3 amino acids: CVSSPLAGGFSEAIF. CDR3 in DNA: TGCGTCAGCAGCCCCTTGGCAGGGGGCTTCTCTGAAGCTATCTTT.

In its sample, this clonotype was seen once. An end of the junction differs from the germline gene, which may be a read error. V is TRBV11-2 and J is TRBJ2-1, with D hard to call. Germline V lookup: CDR1 SGHAT, CDR2 FQNNGV. The length of the CDR3 is 16 residues. CDR3 sequence: CASSLAYLVLYNEQLF. Here the CDR3 DNA reads TGTGCCAGCAGCTTAGCGTATCTAGTGCTTTACAATGAGCAGCTCTTC.

Notes on this clonotype: A junction boundary mismatches the germline segment, possibly from a read error. CDR3 residues: CASSLVVREQLF. The CDR3 nucleotides are TGTGCCAGCAGCTTGGTGGTGCGTGAGCAGTTATTC. The rearrangement uses TRBV11-2 and TRBJ2-1, with D uncertain. The CDR3 loop spans 12 amino acids. CDR1 is SGHAT, CDR2 FQNNGV, per germline.

V and J are TRBV15 and TRBJ2-7; the D is unclear. There are 15 residues in the CDR3. V was clipped by 5 bases and J by 1 base, with 15 bases between them. Germline V gives CDR1 LNHNV, CDR2 YYDKDF (reference sequence). The CDR3 sequence is CATSLYAGPSYEQYF. The CDR3 DNA is TGTGCCACCAGCCTCTATGCAGGTCCTTCCTACGAGCAGTACTTC.

This clonotype was recorded at least ten times. V gene TRBV30 combines with J gene TRBJ2-1; the D gene is possibly TRBD2 (6 bases). The CDR3 has 13 amino acids. Trimming removed 5 bases from V and 0 bases from J, with 8 bases in between. Germline assignment: CDR1 GTSNPN and CDR2 SVGIG (reference sequence). CDR3 amino acids: CAWGTLSYNEQFF. Here the CDR3 DNA reads TGTGCCTGGGGGACTCTCTCCTACAATGAGCAGTTCTTC.

Note on this clonotype: One junction end disagrees with the germline gene, perhaps due to a read error. V gene TRBV29-1 combines with J gene TRBJ2-1, with unresolved D. CDR1 and CDR2 from the germline V gene are SQVTM and ANQGSEA. CDR3 length: 12 residues. DNA of the CDR3: TGCAGCGTTACTACACCTTACAATGCGCAGTTCTTC. Its protein product is CSVTTPYNAQFF.

Ten or more counts support this clonotype. The chain combines TRBV29-1 with TRBJ2-7, with a tentative D call TRBD1 (6 bases). V lost 4 bases and J lost 7, with 23 bases in between. The CDR3 length is 15 residues. Germline CDR1 is SQVTM and CDR2 is ANQGSEA. The DNA for the CDR3 is TGCAGCGTTGGGGGGCCCGGCCCCAGTGATGGGGAGCAGTACTTC. As protein: CSVGGPGPSDGEQYF.

Notes on this clonotype: An end of the junction differs from the germline gene, which may be a read error. The chain employs TRBV11-2 and TRBJ2-1; D gene ambiguous. The CDR3 length is 13 residues. Germline-derived CDR1 and CDR2 are SGHAT and FQNNGV. Written as DNA, the CDR3 is TGTGCCAGTAGCTTAGATATCAACAATGAGCGGTTCTTC. As protein: CASSLDINNERFF.